A selection of T cell receptor beta chains follows, all from one sample in a study of beta chain features in type 1 diabetes. Assay used: immunoSEQ multiplex PCR; TCRdb lists only in-frame clones, some missing. The table lists about 52,000 clones, around 40% of them singletons. Sequencing was carried out using Tregs from blood. All receptors derive from a man aged 25-45 years with type 1 diabetes. CDR3s leave out the opening cysteine and the closing phenylalanine or tryptophan. The order of the fields is D gene, clone size, J gene, V gene, CDR3 protein. D genes are given only for firm matches. The size field is filled for only some rows; it gives once, few, many or a size class.

d_call: NA
clone_size: NA
j_call: TRBJ2-5
v_call: TRBV18
cdr3_aa: ASSDSQETQY

d_call: TRBD1
clone_size: NA
j_call: TRBJ1-2
v_call: TRBV6-5
cdr3_aa: ASSAGTGVNYGYT

d_call: TRBD2
clone_size: once
j_call: TRBJ2-5
v_call: TRBV7-7
cdr3_aa: ASSFGLAGEETQY

d_call: NA
clone_size: NA
j_call: TRBJ2-7
v_call: TRBV7-5
cdr3_aa: ASSGGNSYEQY

d_call: NA
clone_size: few
j_call: TRBJ2-1
v_call: TRBV5-1
cdr3_aa: ASSPGLDWHNEQF

d_call: TRBD1
clone_size: NA
j_call: TRBJ2-1
v_call: TRBV18
cdr3_aa: ASSPPLDRGYNEQF

d_call: TRBD1
clone_size: NA
j_call: TRBJ1-4
v_call: TRBV6-5
cdr3_aa: ASSYSGTGNEKLF

d_call: NA
clone_size: NA
j_call: TRBJ1-4
v_call: TRBV5-4
cdr3_aa: ASSLSGFNEKLF

d_call: NA
clone_size: once
j_call: TRBJ1-2
v_call: TRBV5-1
cdr3_aa: ASSLAAIGQSGYT

d_call: NA
clone_size: NA
j_call: TRBJ2-1
v_call: TRBV18
cdr3_aa: ASSQTKLEEQF

d_call: TRBD2
clone_size: NA
j_call: TRBJ2-1
v_call: TRBV28
cdr3_aa: ASTKAGSNNEQF

d_call: NA
clone_size: NA
j_call: TRBJ2-5
v_call: TRBV7-9
cdr3_aa: ASSPIFTGGPQETQY

d_call: NA
clone_size: NA
j_call: TRBJ2-3
v_call: TRBV4-1
cdr3_aa: ASSQGGGRKFTDTQY

d_call: NA
clone_size: NA
j_call: TRBJ1-1
v_call: TRBV7-2
cdr3_aa: ASSLQAGTEAF

d_call: NA
clone_size: NA
j_call: TRBJ2-7
v_call: TRBV9
cdr3_aa: ASSVAAGLAGLGYEQY

d_call: NA
clone_size: NA
j_call: TRBJ2-7
v_call: TRBV7-9
cdr3_aa: ASSSSSYEQY

d_call: TRBD1
clone_size: NA
j_call: TRBJ2-1
v_call: TRBV28
cdr3_aa: ASSIPGQGYNEQF

d_call: TRBD1
clone_size: NA
j_call: TRBJ2-2
v_call: TRBV5-1
cdr3_aa: ASSPSGQGGAGELF

d_call: TRBD2
clone_size: few
j_call: TRBJ2-7
v_call: TRBV7-9
cdr3_aa: ASSFTSGSQEQY

d_call: NA
clone_size: NA
j_call: TRBJ2-5
v_call: TRBV14
cdr3_aa: ASSQDWSEETQY

d_call: TRBD1
clone_size: NA
j_call: TRBJ2-2
v_call: TRBV5-1
cdr3_aa: ASSTGQGNTGELF

d_call: TRBD1
clone_size: NA
j_call: TRBJ2-5
v_call: TRBV7-2
cdr3_aa: ASSQKLGTEETQY

d_call: TRBD1
clone_size: NA
j_call: NA
v_call: TRBV5-1
cdr3_aa: ASSGGTGSSSYEQY